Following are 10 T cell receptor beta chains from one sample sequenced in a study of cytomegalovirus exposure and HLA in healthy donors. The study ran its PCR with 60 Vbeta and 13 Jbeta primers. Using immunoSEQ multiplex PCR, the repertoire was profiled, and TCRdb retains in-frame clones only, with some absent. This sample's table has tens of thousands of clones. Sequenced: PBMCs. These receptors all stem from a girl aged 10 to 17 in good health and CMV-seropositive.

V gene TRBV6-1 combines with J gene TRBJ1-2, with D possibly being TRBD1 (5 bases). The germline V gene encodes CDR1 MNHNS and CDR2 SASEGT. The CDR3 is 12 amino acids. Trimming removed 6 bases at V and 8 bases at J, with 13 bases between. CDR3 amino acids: CASSNPGGGYTF. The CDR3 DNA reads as TGTGCCAGCAGCAACCCCGGGGGAGGCTACACCTTC.

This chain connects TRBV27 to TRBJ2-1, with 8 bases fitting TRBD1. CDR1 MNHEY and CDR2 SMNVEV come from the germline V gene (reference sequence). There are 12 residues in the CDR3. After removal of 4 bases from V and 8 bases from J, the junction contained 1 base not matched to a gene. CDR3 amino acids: CASSWDRHEQFF. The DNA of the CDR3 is TGTGCCAGCAGTTGGGACAGGCATGAGCAGTTCTTC.

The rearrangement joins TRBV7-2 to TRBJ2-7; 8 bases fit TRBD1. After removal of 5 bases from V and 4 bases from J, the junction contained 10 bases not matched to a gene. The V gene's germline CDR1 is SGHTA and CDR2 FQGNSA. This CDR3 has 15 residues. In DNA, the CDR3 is TGTGCCAGCAGCCTAAGACGGACAGGGTCTTACGAGCAGTACGTC. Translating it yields CASSLRRTGSYEQYV.

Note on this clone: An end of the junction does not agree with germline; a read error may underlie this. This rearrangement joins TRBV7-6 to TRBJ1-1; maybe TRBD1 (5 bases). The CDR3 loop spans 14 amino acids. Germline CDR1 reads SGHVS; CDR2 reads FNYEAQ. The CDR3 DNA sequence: TGTGCCAGCAGCCCCCGGGGGACCCACACTGAAGATTTCTTT. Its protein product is CASSPRGTHTEDFF.

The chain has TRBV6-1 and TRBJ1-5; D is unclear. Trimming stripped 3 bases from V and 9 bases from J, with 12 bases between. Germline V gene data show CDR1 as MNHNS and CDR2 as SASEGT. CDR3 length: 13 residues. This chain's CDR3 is CASSDLGASPQHF. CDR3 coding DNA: TGTGCCAGCAGTGACCTGGGAGCCTCGCCCCAGCATTTT.

The CDR3 region has the DNA TGCGCCAGCACACGCGGAGCTGGACAGAACACTGAAGCTTTCTTT. Protein product: CASTRGAGQNTEAFF. The chain combines TRBV5-1 with TRBJ1-1, with a possible D match to TRBD1 (5 bases). The CDR3 totals 15 residues. Trimming took off 6 bases at V and 1 base at J, with 16 bases between the two ends. The germline gives CDR1 SGHRS, CDR2 YFSETQ.

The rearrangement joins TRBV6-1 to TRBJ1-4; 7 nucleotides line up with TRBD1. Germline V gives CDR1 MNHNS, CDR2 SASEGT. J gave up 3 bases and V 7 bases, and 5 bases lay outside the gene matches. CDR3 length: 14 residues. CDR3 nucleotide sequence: TGTGCCAGCATGACAGGGTTGGCTAATGAAAAACTGTTTTTT. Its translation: CASMTGLANEKLFF.

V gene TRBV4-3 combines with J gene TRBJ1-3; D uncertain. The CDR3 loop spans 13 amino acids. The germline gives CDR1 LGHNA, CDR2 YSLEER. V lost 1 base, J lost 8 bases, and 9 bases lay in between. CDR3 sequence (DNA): TGCGCCAGCAGCCAAGTTGAGTCGGACACCATATATTTT. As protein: CASSQVESDTIYF.

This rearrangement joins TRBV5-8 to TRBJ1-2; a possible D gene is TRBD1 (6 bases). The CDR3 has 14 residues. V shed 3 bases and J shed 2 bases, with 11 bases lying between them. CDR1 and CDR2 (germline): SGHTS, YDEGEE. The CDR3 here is CASSSGGWNYGYTF. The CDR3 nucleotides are TGTGCCAGCAGCTCGGGGGGCTGGAACTATGGCTACACCTTC.

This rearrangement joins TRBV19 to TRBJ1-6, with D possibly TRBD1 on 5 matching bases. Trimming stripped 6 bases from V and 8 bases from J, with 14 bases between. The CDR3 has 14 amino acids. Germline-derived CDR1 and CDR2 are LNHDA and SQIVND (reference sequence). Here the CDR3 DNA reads TGTGCCAGTAGCCTCGAAAGGGGTTATTCACCCCTCCACTTT. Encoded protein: CASSLERGYSPLHF.